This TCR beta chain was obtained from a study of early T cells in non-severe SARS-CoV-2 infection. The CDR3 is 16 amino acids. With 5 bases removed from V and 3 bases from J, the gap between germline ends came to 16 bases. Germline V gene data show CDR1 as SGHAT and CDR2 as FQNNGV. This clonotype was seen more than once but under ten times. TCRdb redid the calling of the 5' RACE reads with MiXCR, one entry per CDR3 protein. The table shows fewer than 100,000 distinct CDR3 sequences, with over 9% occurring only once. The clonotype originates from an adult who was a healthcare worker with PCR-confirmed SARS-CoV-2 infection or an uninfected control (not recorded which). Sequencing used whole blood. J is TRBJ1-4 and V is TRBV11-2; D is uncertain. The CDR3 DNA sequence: TGTGCCAGCAGCAGGAGAGGAGCGGGCGCTAATGAAAAACTGTTTTTT. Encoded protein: CASSRRGAGANEKLFF.